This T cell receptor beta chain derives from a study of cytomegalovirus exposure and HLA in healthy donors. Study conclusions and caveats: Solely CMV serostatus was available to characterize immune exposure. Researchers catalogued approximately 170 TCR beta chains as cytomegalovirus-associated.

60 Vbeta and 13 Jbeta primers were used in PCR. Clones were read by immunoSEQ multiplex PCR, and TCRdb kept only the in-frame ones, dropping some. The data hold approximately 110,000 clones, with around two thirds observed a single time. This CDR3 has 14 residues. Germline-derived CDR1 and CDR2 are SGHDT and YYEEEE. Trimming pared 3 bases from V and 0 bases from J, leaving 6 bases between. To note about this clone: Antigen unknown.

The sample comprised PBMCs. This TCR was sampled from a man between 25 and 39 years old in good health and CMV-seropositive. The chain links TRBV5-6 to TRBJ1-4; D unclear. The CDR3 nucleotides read TGTGCCAGCAGCTACAAGTCAACTAATGAAAAACTGTTTTTT. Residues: CASSYKSTNEKLFF.